The clone carrying this T cell receptor (beta chain) showed up many times. The CDR3 runs to 12 residues. Losses at the gene ends were 5 bases for V and 14 bases for J; bases not matched to a gene: 6. Germline values: CDR1 SGHTA, CDR2 FQGNSA. Each CDR3 protein gets one entry after TCRdb re-called the 5' RACE reads with MiXCR. The sample lists tens of thousands of distinct CDR3 sequences, over 4.5% seen once, with about a third in the top ten. Time point noted: sample taken at primary tumor resection. The data are from a study of spatial heterogeneity in lung cancer. The rearrangement links TRBV7-2 to TRBJ1-6, with 7 bases aligning to TRBD1. The origin of this receptor is a male donor with early-stage non-small cell lung cancer. The material sequenced was PBMCs, taken at surgery. The CDR3 reads CASSNRGGTLHF. CDR3 nucleotide sequence: TGTGCCAGCAGCAACAGGGGAGGGACCCTCCACTTT.